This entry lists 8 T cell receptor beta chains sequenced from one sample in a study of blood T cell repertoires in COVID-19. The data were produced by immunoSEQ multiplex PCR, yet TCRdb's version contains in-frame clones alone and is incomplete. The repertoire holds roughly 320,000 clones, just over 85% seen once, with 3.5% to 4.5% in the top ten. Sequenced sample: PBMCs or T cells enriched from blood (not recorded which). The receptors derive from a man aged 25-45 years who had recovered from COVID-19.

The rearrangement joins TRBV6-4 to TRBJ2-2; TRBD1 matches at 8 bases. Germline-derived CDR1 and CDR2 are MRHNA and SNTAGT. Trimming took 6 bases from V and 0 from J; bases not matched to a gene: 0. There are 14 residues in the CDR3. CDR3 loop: CASRGQANTGELFF. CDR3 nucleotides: TGTGCCAGCAGGGGACAGGCGAACACCGGGGAGCTGTTTTTT.

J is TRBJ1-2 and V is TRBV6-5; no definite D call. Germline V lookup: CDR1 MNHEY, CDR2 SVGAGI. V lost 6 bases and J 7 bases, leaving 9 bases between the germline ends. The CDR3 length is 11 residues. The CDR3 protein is CASRSPRGYTF. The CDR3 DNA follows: TGTGCCAGCAGGTCCCCCCGTGGCTACACCTTC.

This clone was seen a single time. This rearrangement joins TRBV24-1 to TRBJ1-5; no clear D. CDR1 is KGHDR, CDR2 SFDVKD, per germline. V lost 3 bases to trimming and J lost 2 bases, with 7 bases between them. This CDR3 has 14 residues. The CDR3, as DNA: TGTGCCACCAGTGATGCGGGAGGCAATCAGCCCCAGCATTTT. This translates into CATSDAGGNQPQHF.

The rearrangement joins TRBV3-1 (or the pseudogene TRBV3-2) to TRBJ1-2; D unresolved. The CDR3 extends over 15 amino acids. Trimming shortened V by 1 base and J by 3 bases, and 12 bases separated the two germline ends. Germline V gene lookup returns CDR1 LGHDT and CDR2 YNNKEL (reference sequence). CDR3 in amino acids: CASSQVYGGDYGYTF. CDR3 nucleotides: TGTGCCAGCAGCCAAGTTTACGGTGGTGACTATGGCTACACCTTC.

The CDR3 loop reads CASSLIPSGRDEQFF. CDR3 nucleotides: TGTGCCAGCAGTTTAATCCCTAGCGGGAGGGATGAGCAGTTCTTC. This chain links TRBV27 with TRBJ2-1, with 12 bases aligning to TRBD2. CDR3 size: 15 residues. The V and J ends lost 2 bases and 8 bases, in that order; junction bases with no gene match: 4. Germline V gene data show CDR1 as MNHEY and CDR2 as SMNVEV (reference sequence).

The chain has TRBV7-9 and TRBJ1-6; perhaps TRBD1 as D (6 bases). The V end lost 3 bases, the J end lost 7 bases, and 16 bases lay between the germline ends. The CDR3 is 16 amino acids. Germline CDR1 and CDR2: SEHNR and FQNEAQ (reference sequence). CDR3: CASSFDGTGYNSPLHF. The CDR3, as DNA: TGTGCCAGCAGCTTCGATGGCACAGGGTACAATTCACCCCTCCACTTT.

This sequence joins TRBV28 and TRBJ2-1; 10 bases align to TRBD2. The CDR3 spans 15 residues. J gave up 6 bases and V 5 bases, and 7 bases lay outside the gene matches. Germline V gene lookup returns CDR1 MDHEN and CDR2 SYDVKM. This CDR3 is CASSPSGGGVNEQFF. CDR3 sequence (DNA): TGTGCCAGCAGTCCTAGCGGGGGAGGGGTCAATGAGCAGTTCTTC.

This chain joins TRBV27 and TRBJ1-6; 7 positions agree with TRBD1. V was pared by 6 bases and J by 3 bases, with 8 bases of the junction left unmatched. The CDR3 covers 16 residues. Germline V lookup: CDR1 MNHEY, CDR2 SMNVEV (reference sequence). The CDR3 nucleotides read TGTGCCAGCAGCAAACAGGGGAGTATCTATAATTCACCCCTCCACTTT. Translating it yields CASSKQGSIYNSPLHF.